These 21 T cell receptor beta chains were sequenced from one sample in a study of T-cell reconstitution after alpha-beta-depleted transplantation in children. For TCRbeta, the library was prepared with unique molecular identifiers. TCRdb used MiXCR to reprocess the PCR reads, holding one entry per CDR3 protein. This sample has approximately 800,000 distinct CDR3 sequences; around 15% occur once, and the top ten carry under 6%. The specimen comprised PBMCs, mostly from graft donor cells, sampled 360 days after TCRalphabeta/CD19-depleted stem cell transplant. Receptors originate from a male patient between 10 and 17 years old who had a stem cell transplant for acute lymphoblastic leukemia, so the T cells may come from the graft donor.

This clonotype appeared a few times. The chain combines TRBV20-1 with TRBJ2-5; the match to TRBD2 covers 9 bases. This CDR3 has 13 residues. Germline CDR1 reads DFQATT; CDR2 reads SNEGSKA (reference sequence). The ends lost 7 bases at V and 5 bases at J; junction bases unmatched: 8. CDR3 sequence: CSVAGGPRETQYF. The CDR3 DNA is TGCAGTGTCGCGGGAGGGCCAAGGGAGACCCAGTACTTC.

V usage is TRBV12-3 or TRBV12-4 and J usage is TRBJ2-7; 8 bases match TRBD2. J gave up 5 bases and V 5 bases, and 11 bases lay outside the gene matches. The CDR3 runs 15 residues. CDR3 DNA sequence: TGTGCCAGCAGTCCGTTAGCGGGGAGCCCCCACGAGCAGTACTTC. The encoded protein is CASSPLAGSPHEQYF.

This chain uses TRBV10-3 with TRBJ2-1; TRBD2 matches at 11 bases. The germline CDR1 and CDR2 sequences are ENHRY and SYGVKD. The CDR3 runs 18 residues. V trimming: 0 bases; J trimming: 4 bases; junction bases outside the gene matches: 8. CDR3 nucleotide sequence: TGTGCCATCAGTGAGTCGATGTGGGGGACTAGCGGATACAATGAGCAGTTCTTC. Protein product: CAISESMWGTSGYNEQFF.

CDR3 nucleotide sequence: TGCAGCCCGCTCGGGGAAGGCAAAAACATTCAGTACTTC. Translated, it gives CSPLGEGKNIQYF. This sequence joins TRBV29-1 and TRBJ2-4; D possibly corresponds to TRBD2 (5 bases). This CDR3 is 13 amino acids long. Germline V gene sequence: CDR1 SQVTM, CDR2 ANQGSEA. V lost 8 bases and J lost 3, with 14 bases in between.

The chain has TRBV3-1 and TRBJ1-3; D perhaps matches TRBD1 (6 bases). In germline, CDR1 is LGHDT, CDR2 YNNKEL (reference sequence). The V end lost 0 bases, the J end lost 0 bases, and 15 bases lay between the germline ends. The CDR3 length is 18 residues. The CDR3: CASSQDMGHLSSGNTIYF. CDR3 sequence (DNA): TGTGCCAGCAGCCAAGATATGGGACATTTGAGCTCTGGAAACACCATATATTTT.

In this sample, this clonotype turned up a few times. The chain carries TRBV7-9 and TRBJ2-3; no clear D gene. CDR3 length: 15 amino acids. Germline V lookup: CDR1 SEHNR, CDR2 FQNEAQ (reference sequence). Trimming cost V 1 base and J 5 bases, with 13 bases left between them. The CDR3 loop reads CASSLDGSVGDTQYF. As DNA, the CDR3 is TGTGCCAGCAGCTTAGATGGGTCCGTCGGAGATACGCAGTATTTT. Complete variable domain (other parts from reference TRBV7-9 and TRBJ2-3): DTGVSQNPRHKITKRGQNVTFRCDPISEHNRLYWYRQTLGQGPEFLTYFQNEAQLEKSRLLSDRFSAERPKGSFSTLEIQRTEQGDSAMYLCASSLDGSVGDTQYFGPGTRLTVL.

This clonotype was seen a handful of times. The gene calls are TRBV9 and TRBJ2-1, with D unclear. CDR1 and CDR2 (germline): SGDLS, YYNGEE. The CDR3 length is 12 residues. V was shortened by 2 bases and J by 8 bases, with 8 bases between the two germline ends. This CDR3 reads CASSVSGDEQFF. Here the CDR3 DNA reads TGTGCCAGCAGCGTGAGTGGGGATGAGCAGTTCTTC.

J is TRBJ1-2 and V is TRBV4-2, with D tentatively TRBD1 (6 bases). Germline V gene data show CDR1 as LGHNA and CDR2 as YNFKEQ. V lost 6 bases to trimming and J lost 5 bases, with 16 bases between them. This CDR3 is 14 amino acids long. The CDR3 nucleotides are TGTGCCAGCAGTTCTCTAACAGGGATGTATGGCTACACCTTC. Amino acids: CASSSLTGMYGYTF.

This chain links TRBV11-2 with TRBJ2-2; possibly TRBD1 for D (6 bases). The CDR3 extends over 15 amino acids. Deletions cut 5 bases from V and 5 bases from J, with 15 bases between. In germline, CDR1 is SGHAT, CDR2 FQNNGV. The CDR3 DNA follows: TGTGCCAGCAGCCGCCAGGGGTGGAGAACCGGGGAGCTGTTTTTT. Encoded protein: CASSRQGWRTGELFF.

The CDR3 DNA is TGTGCCAGCAGCCGGACTAGCGGGAGGGCCGGTGGCACAGATACGCAGTATTTT. This gives the protein CASSRTSGRAGGTDTQYF. The chain is built from TRBV11-2 and TRBJ2-3; 15 bases fit TRBD2. This CDR3 has 18 residues. The ends lost 5 bases at V and 1 base at J; junction bases unmatched: 7. Germline V gene sequence: CDR1 SGHAT, CDR2 FQNNGV. Looking up the rest from reference TRBV11-2 and TRBJ2-3 gives the full variable domain: EAGVAQSPRYKIIEKRQSVAFWCNPISGHATLYWYQQILGQGPKLLIQFQNNGVVDDSQLPKDRFSAERLKGVDSTLKIQPAKLEDSAVYLCASSRTSGRAGGTDTQYFGPGTRLTVL.

V is TRBV10-3 and J is TRBJ2-7, with 12 positions matching TRBD1. J gave up 6 bases and V 8 bases, and 14 bases lay outside the gene matches. The CDR3 runs to 16 residues. Germline assignment: CDR1 ENHRY and CDR2 SYGVKD. The CDR3 sequence is CAIGDRGLPAHGEQYF. The DNA of the CDR3 is TGTGCCATCGGGGACAGGGGGCTTCCAGCTCATGGCGAGCAGTACTTC.

The chain uses TRBV10-3 and TRBJ2-1; perhaps TRBD1 as D (5 bases). V lost 8 bases and J 12 bases, leaving 11 bases between the germline ends. Germline values: CDR1 ENHRY, CDR2 SYGVKD. This CDR3 is 10 amino acids long. CDR3 in amino acids: CAIGDGAQFF. Here the CDR3 DNA reads TGTGCCATCGGGGATGGGGCGCAGTTCTTC.

The chain recombines TRBV29-1 with TRBJ2-1, with 8 bases identical to TRBD2. The CDR3 sequence is 13 residues long. The V segment lost 7 bases and the J segment 2 bases; nucleotides outside the gene matches: 4. Germline V gene data show CDR1 as SQVTM and CDR2 as ANQGSEA. The CDR3, as DNA: TGCAGCGAGCTAGCGGGCACCTACAATGAGCAGTTCTTC. Its translation is CSELAGTYNEQFF.

The chain recombines TRBV4-1 with TRBJ2-1; 7 bases are a match to TRBD1. CDR3 length: 17 residues. Germline values: CDR1 MGHRA, CDR2 YSYEKL. V trimming: 1 base; J trimming: 4 bases; junction bases outside the gene matches: 10. The CDR3 is CASSQAPGGQIYNEQFF. In nucleotides, the CDR3 is TGCGCCAGCAGCCAAGCCCCAGGGGGACAGATATACAATGAGCAGTTCTTC.

This clonotype was recorded at least ten times. The chain is built from TRBV3-1 and TRBJ2-1; 7 bases are shared with TRBD2. V lost 4 bases to trimming and J lost 1 base; unmatched junction nucleotides: 1. The CDR3 covers 14 residues. CDR1 is LGHDT and CDR2 is YNNKEL in the germline V gene (reference sequence). CDR3 in amino acids: CASSPAGSYNEQFF. As DNA, the CDR3 is TGTGCCAGCAGCCCAGCGGGGTCCTACAATGAGCAGTTCTTC.

Many counts were recorded for this clonotype. This sequence joins TRBV2 and TRBJ2-1, with TRBD2 matching 8 bases. With 3 bases clipped from V and 6 bases from J, the junction kept 4 bases outside the gene matches. Germline V gene sequence: CDR1 SNHLY, CDR2 FYNNEI. The CDR3 has 14 amino acids. The CDR3 DNA reads TGTGCCAGCAGTGACGAGCGGGAGCCCAATGAGCAGTTCTTC. Its protein is CASSDEREPNEQFF.

V usage is TRBV24-1 and J usage is TRBJ2-7; 7 bases are a match to TRBD1. Germline lookup yields CDR1 KGHDR and CDR2 SFDVKD. Trimming took 4 bases from V and 6 from J; bases not matched to a gene: 5. The CDR3 runs to 13 residues. In nucleotides, the CDR3 is TGTGCCACCAGTGACGGACAGGACCTCGAGCAGTACTTC. Its translation: CATSDGQDLEQYF.

This chain links TRBV29-1 with TRBJ1-1, with D possibly being TRBD1 (5 bases). The CDR3 length is 12 residues. CDR1 and CDR2 from the germline V gene are SQVTM and ANQGSEA. The V and J ends lost 8 bases and 5 bases respectively, with 15 bases between them. The chain's CDR3 is CSHSLGGTEAFF. CDR3 DNA sequence: TGCAGCCATTCCCTCGGGGGGACTGAAGCTTTCTTT.

The V call is TRBV5-1, the J call TRBJ1-5, with D possibly being TRBD1 (5 bases). The CDR3 loop spans 14 amino acids. CDR1 SGHRS and CDR2 YFSETQ come from the germline V gene. V lost 1 base to trimming and J lost 5 bases, with 10 bases between them. CDR3 in amino acids: CASSLSWGDQPQHF. CDR3 DNA sequence: TGCGCCAGCAGCTTGTCCTGGGGGGATCAGCCCCAGCATTTT.

The chain carries TRBV7-6 and TRBJ2-1; D is unclear. The V gene lost 0 bases and the J gene lost 0 bases, with 12 bases spanning the gap. The CDR3 consists of 17 residues. Germline CDR1 is SGHVS and CDR2 is FNYEAQ. CDR3 DNA sequence: TGTGCCAGCAGCTTAGCGCTTGAGCGTAGCTCCTACAATGAGCAGTTCTTC. This codes for CASSLALERSSYNEQFF.

The rearrangement uses TRBV12-3 or TRBV12-4 and TRBJ2-1; D possibly corresponds to TRBD1 (5 bases). V lost 5 bases and J 3 bases, leaving 17 bases between the germline ends. This CDR3 is 16 amino acids long. The DNA of the CDR3 is TGTGCCAGCAGTCCCCCTACCAGGGTTCGCTACAATGAGCAGTTCTTC. Translation: CASSPPTRVRYNEQFF.